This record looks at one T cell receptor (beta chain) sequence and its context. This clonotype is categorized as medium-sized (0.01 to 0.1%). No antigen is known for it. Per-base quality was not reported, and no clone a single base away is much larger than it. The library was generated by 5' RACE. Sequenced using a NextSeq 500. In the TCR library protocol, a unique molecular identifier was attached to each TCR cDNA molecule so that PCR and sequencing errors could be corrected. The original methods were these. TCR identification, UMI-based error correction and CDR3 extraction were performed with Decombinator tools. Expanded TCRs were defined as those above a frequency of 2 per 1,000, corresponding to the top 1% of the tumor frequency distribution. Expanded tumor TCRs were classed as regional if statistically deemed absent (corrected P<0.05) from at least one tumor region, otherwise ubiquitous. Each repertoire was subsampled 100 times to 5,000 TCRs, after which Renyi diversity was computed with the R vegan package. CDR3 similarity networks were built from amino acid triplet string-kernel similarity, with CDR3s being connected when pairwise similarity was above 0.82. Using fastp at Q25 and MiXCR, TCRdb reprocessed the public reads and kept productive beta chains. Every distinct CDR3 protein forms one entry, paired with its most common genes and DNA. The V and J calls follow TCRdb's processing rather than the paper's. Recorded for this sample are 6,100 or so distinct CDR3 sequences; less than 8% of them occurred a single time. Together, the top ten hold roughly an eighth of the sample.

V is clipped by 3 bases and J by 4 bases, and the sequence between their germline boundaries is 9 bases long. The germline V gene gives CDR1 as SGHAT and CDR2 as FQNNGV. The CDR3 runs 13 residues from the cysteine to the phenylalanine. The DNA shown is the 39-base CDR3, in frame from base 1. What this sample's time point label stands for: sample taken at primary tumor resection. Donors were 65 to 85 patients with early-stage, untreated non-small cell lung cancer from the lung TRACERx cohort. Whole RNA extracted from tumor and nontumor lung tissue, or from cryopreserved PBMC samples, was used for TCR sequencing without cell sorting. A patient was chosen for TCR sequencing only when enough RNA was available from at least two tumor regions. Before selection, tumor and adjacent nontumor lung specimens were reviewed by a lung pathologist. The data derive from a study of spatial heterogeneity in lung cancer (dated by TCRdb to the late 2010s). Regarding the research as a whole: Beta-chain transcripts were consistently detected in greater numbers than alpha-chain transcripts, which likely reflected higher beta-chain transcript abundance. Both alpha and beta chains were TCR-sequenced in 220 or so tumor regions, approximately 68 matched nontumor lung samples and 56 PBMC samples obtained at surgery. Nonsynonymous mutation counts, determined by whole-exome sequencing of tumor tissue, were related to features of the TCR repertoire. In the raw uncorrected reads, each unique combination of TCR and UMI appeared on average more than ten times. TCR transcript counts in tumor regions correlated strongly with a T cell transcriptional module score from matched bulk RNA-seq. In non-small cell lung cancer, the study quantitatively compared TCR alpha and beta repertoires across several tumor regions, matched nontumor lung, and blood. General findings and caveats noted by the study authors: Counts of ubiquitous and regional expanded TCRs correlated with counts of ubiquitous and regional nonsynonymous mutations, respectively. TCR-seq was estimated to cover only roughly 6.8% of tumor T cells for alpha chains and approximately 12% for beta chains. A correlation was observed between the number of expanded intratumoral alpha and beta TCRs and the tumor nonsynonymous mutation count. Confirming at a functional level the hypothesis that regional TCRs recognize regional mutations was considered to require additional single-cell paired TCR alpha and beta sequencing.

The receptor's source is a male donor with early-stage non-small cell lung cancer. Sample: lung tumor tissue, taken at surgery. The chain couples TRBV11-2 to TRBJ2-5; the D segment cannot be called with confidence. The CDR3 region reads CASSFWRTETQYF. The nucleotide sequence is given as TGTGCCAGCAGCTTTTGGCGTACAGAGACCCAGTACTTC.